The 9 T cell receptor beta chains reported below all come from one sample, sequenced in a study of response to subunit inactivated influenza vaccine. TCRdb re-analysed the RT-PCR reads in MiXCR, keeping a single row per CDR3 protein. The repertoire consists of 860,000 or so distinct CDR3 sequences, with approximately 21% occurring once and the leading ten covering roughly 10%. Source: PBMCs from blood, taken 5 days after vaccination. The source of these receptors is a man in his fifties or sixties who received an inactivated influenza vaccine.

This clonotype was found many times. V and J are TRBV4-1 and TRBJ2-1; tentatively, D is TRBD2 (5 bases). CDR1 is MGHRA, CDR2 YSYEKL, per germline. This CDR3 is 17 amino acids long. The V end lost 0 bases, the J end lost 6 bases, and 18 bases lay between the germline ends. The CDR3 loop reads CASSQELHLGGGNEQFF. For the CDR3, the DNA is TGCGCCAGCAGCCAAGAGCTTCATCTCGGTGGAGGCAATGAGCAGTTCTTC.

The chain couples TRBV29-1 to TRBJ2-7; 9 nucleotides align to TRBD1. This CDR3 has 13 residues. With V trimmed by 7 bases and J by 1 base, 5 bases remained unmatched. CDR1 SQVTM and CDR2 ANQGSEA come from the germline V gene. CDR3 sequence reads: CSAGGTGSYEQYF. For the CDR3, the DNA is TGCAGCGCTGGGGGGACAGGGTCCTACGAGCAGTACTTC.

The chain combines TRBV4-3 with TRBJ2-5; the D is unclear. Between the trimmed V and J ends, which lost 1 base and 2 bases, there was a span of 11 bases. In germline, CDR1 is LGHNA, CDR2 YSLEER. The CDR3 has 15 amino acids. The CDR3 reads CASSQAVGRQETQYF. In nucleotides, the CDR3 is TGCGCCAGCAGCCAAGCTGTCGGCAGGCAAGAGACCCAGTACTTC.

This clonotype came up many times. The chain employs TRBV29-1 and TRBJ2-5; D gene ambiguous. Germline V gene lookup returns CDR1 SQVTM and CDR2 ANQGSEA. V lost 5 bases, J lost 3 bases, and 10 bases lay in between. CDR3 length: 12 amino acids. The CDR3 loop reads CSVLPGEETQYF. In nucleotides, the CDR3 is TGCAGCGTTTTACCAGGAGAAGAGACCCAGTACTTC.

This chain uses TRBV7-9 with TRBJ2-1, with a tentative D call TRBD2 (5 bases). CDR3 length equals 14 residues. The V gene lost 1 base and the J gene lost 8 bases, with 12 bases spanning the gap. CDR1 and CDR2 from the germline V gene are SEHNR and FQNEAQ (reference sequence). The CDR3 sequence: CASSLVALAHEQFF. CDR3 nucleotide sequence: TGTGCCAGCAGCTTAGTAGCGCTAGCCCATGAGCAGTTCTTC.

This rearrangement joins TRBV20-1 to TRBJ1-6; maybe TRBD1 (6 bases). V was pared by 3 bases and J by 6 bases, with 12 bases between. Germline V gives CDR1 DFQATT, CDR2 SNEGSKA (reference sequence). This CDR3 contains 14 residues. CDR3 nucleotides: TGCAGTGCTAGGCGGACAGAGATTAATTCACCCCTCCACTTT. Translated, it gives CSARRTEINSPLHF.

This chain links TRBV4-3 with TRBJ1-5, with D tentatively TRBD1 (6 bases). The CDR3 has 16 amino acids. V was clipped by 1 base and J by 3 bases, with 13 bases between them. The germline V gene encodes CDR1 LGHNA and CDR2 YSLEER. This CDR3 reads CASSQGGPGANQPQHF. In DNA form, the CDR3 reads TGCGCCAGCAGCCAAGGGGGCCCGGGGGCCAATCAGCCCCAGCATTTT.

This clonotype came up a few times. The genes are TRBV2 and TRBJ2-5, with a tentative D call TRBD2 (5 bases). Looked up from germline, CDR1 is SNHLY and CDR2 is FYNNEI. The V end lost 11 bases, the J end lost 3 bases, and 13 bases lay between the germline ends. The CDR3 is 12 amino acids. The CDR3 here is CASAVRKETQYF. The CDR3 coding sequence is TGTGCCTCAGCGGTGCGGAAAGAGACCCAGTACTTC.

This chain connects TRBV7-8 to TRBJ2-1; D assignment may be TRBD1 or TRBD2 (7 bases each). Trimming left V 3 bases short and J 4 bases short, with 22 bases between. There are 18 residues in the CDR3. The germline V gene has CDR1 SGHVS and CDR2 FQNEAQ. As DNA, the CDR3 is TGTGCCAGCAGCTTCAGGGGGTGGATGGGAGGGCCGTACAATGAGCAGTTCTTC. Amino acid sequence: CASSFRGWMGGPYNEQFF.